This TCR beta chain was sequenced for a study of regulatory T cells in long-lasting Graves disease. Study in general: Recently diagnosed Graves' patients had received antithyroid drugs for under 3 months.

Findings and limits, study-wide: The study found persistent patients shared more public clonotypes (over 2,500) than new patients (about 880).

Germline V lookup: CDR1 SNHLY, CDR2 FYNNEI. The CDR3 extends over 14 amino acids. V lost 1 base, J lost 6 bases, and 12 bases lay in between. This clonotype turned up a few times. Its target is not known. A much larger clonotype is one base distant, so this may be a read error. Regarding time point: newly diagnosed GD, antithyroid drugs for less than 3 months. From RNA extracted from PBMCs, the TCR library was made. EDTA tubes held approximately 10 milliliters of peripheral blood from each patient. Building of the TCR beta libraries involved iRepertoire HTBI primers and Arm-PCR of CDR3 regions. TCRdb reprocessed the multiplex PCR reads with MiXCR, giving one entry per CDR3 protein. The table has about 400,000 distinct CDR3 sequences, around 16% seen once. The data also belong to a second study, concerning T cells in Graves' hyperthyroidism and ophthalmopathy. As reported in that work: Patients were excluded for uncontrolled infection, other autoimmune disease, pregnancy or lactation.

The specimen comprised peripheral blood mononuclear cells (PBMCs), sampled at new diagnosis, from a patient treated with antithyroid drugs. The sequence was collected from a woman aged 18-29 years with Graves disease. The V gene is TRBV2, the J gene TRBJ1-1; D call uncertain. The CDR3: CASSEEGQIAEAFF. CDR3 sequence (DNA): TGTGCCAGCAGTGAAGAAGGTCAGATCGCTGAAGCTTTCTTT.